These 26 T cell receptor beta chains came from one sample sequenced in a study of T cells in Graves' hyperthyroidism and ophthalmopathy. Amplification of TCR beta CDR3 regions used RNA as the template. TCR CDR3 underwent first-round RT-PCR with the HTBI primer set. TCRdb ran MiXCR on the multiplex PCR reads and lists one entry per CDR3 protein. The sample lists roughly 300,000 distinct CDR3 sequences; roughly 13% were seen once. The specimen was blood. The receptors here all came from a woman aged 25-40 years with Graves' hyperthyroidism.

This clonotype was recorded a few times. The J gene is TRBJ2-5, the V gene TRBV28; D gene ambiguous. The CDR3 length is 17 residues. Trimming took off 3 bases at V and 2 bases at J, with 19 bases between the two ends. Looked up from germline, CDR1 is MDHEN and CDR2 is SYDVKM. CDR3 region: CASSFSPKAVDQETQYF. The DNA for the CDR3 is TGTGCCAGCAGTTTCTCCCCCAAGGCGGTCGATCAAGAGACCCAGTACTTC.

This clonotype has a count of ten or more. The gene calls are TRBV6-2 or TRBV6-3 and TRBJ2-7; TRBD1 might be the D (6 bases). V was trimmed by 2 bases and J by 2 bases, leaving 10 bases between them. The CDR3 covers 14 residues. The germline gives CDR1 MNHEY, CDR2 SVGEGT. The CDR3 region is CASSYGAGAYEQYF. The CDR3 DNA reads as TGTGCCAGCAGTTACGGGGCAGGGGCCTACGAGCAGTACTTC.

In its sample, this clonotype was seen a few times. V and J are TRBV7-9 and TRBJ2-1, with D unresolved. Per the germline V gene, CDR1 is SEHNR and CDR2 is FQNEAQ (reference sequence). With 3 bases removed from V and 4 bases from J, the gap between germline ends came to 13 bases. The CDR3 extends over 15 amino acids. CDR3 DNA sequence: TGTGCCAGCAGCTTGAACCAGCCTGGATACAATGAGCAGTTCTTC. Its translation: CASSLNQPGYNEQFF.

On this clonotype: This may stem from a read error, because a much larger clone lies one nucleotide away. The rearrangement uses TRBV28 and TRBJ2-5; the D gene could be TRBD1 or TRBD2 (5 bases each). Trimming took off 4 bases at V and 7 bases at J, with 13 bases between the two ends. CDR3 length: 13 amino acids. Germline assignment: CDR1 MDHEN and CDR2 SYDVKM. The CDR3 DNA is TGTGCCAGCAGTTCCGGGGCCCTCGGGACCCAGTACTTC. It is translated as CASSSGALGTQYF. Full variable domain (rest looked up from reference TRBV28 and TRBJ2-5): DVKVTQSSRYLVKRTGEKVFLECVQDMDHENMFWYRQDPGLGLRLIYFSYDVKMKEKGDIPEGYSVSREKKERFSLILESASTNQTSMYLCASSSGALGTQYFGPGTRLLVL.

This clonotype was picked up many times. The chain carries TRBV6-1 and TRBJ2-7; 7 bases line up with TRBD1. CDR1 and CDR2 from the germline V gene are MNHNS and SASEGT. The length of the CDR3 is 15 residues. V lost 6 bases, J lost 3 bases, and 11 bases stayed unmatched. CDR3 nucleotide sequence: TGTGCCAGCAGGGCCACAGGGGCAGGGGGCTACGAGCAGTACTTC. Its protein is CASRATGAGGYEQYF.

This clonotype was observed at least ten times. This chain connects TRBV2 to TRBJ2-3; 13 nucleotides agree with TRBD2. The V gene's germline CDR1 is SNHLY and CDR2 FYNNEI. The CDR3 extends over 19 amino acids. Trimming removed 5 bases from V and 4 bases from J; junction bases left unmatched: 15. CDR3 sequence reads: CASSRRRGLAGSGPDTQYF. In DNA, the CDR3 is TGTGCCAGCAGTCGCCGCAGGGGACTAGCGGGGTCTGGCCCAGATACGCAGTATTTT.

The gene calls are TRBV2 and TRBJ2-2; D remains unclear. The CDR3 totals 14 residues. The V end was cut by 3 bases, the J end by 4 bases, with 9 bases between. Germline assignment: CDR1 SNHLY and CDR2 FYNNEI. The CDR3 nucleotides are TGTGCCAGCAGTGATCCGGGTGCCACCGGGGAGCTGTTTTTT. Translating it yields CASSDPGATGELFF.

This clonotype has a handful of counts. The gene calls are TRBV29-1 and TRBJ2-1; D is undetermined. V lost 6 bases to trimming and J lost 4 bases, with 7 bases between them. Germline-derived CDR1 and CDR2 are SQVTM and ANQGSEA. The CDR3 sequence is 11 residues long. The CDR3 DNA reads as TGCAGCGTAGTGGAGTACAATGAGCAGTTCTTC. Amino acids: CSVVEYNEQFF.

This clonotype was observed at least ten times. The rearrangement uses TRBV6-1 and TRBJ1-1; TRBD1 matches 8 bases. V trimming: 10 bases; J trimming: 1 base; junction bases outside the gene matches: 17. This CDR3 spans 17 amino acids. Germline V gives CDR1 MNHNS, CDR2 SASEGT. In DNA form, the CDR3 reads TGTGCCACCATAGGAGGTGCAAGACAGGGGAGGAACACTGAAGCTTTCTTT. Its protein is CATIGGARQGRNTEAFF.

There are a few counts of this clonotype. V usage is TRBV18 and J usage is TRBJ2-3; TRBD1 matches 8 bases. Germline V gene data show CDR1 as KGHSH and CDR2 as LQKENI. The CDR3 consists of 14 residues. The V and J ends lost 3 bases and 4 bases, in that order; junction bases with no gene match: 3. CDR3 nucleotide sequence: TGTGCCAGCTCACCGACAGGGGCTGCAGATACGCAGTATTTT. Its protein is CASSPTGAADTQYF. Supplemented by reference TRBV18 and TRBJ2-3, the full variable domain reads NAGVMQNPRHLVRRRGQEARLRCSPMKGHSHVYWYRQLPEEGLKFMVYLQKENIIDESGMPKERFSAEFPKEGPSILRIQQVVRGDSAAYFCASSPTGAADTQYFGPGTRLTVL.

This clonotype appeared many times. The CDR3 DNA sequence: TGCAGTGCTAGGACTAGTTTATCAGATACGCAGTATTTT. It codes for CSARTSLSDTQYF. The chain links TRBV20-1 to TRBJ2-3, with D perhaps TRBD2 (6 bases). V lost 3 bases, J lost 4 bases, and 11 bases lay in between. The CDR3 covers 13 residues. The germline CDR1 and CDR2 sequences are DFQATT and SNEGSKA (reference sequence).

The chain couples TRBV7-9 to TRBJ2-6; D possibly matches TRBD1 or TRBD2 (5 bases each). V was trimmed by 6 bases and J by 0 bases, leaving 18 bases between them. Germline CDR1 is SEHNR and CDR2 is FQNEAQ (reference sequence). There are 18 residues in the CDR3. CDR3 in amino acids: CASSRGSGQGSGANVLTF. The CDR3 DNA sequence: TGTGCCAGCAGTCGGGGCTCAGGGCAGGGCTCTGGGGCCAACGTCCTGACTTTC.

The table lists this clonotype with many counts. The rearrangement joins TRBV30 to TRBJ1-1; D may be TRBD1 (5 bases). The CDR3 consists of 14 residues. Germline V lookup: CDR1 GTSNPN, CDR2 SVGIG (reference sequence). The ends were cut back, 3 bases at V and 1 base at J, with 12 bases in the middle. In DNA, the CDR3 is TGTGCCTGGAGGTCCGGGACCGCGAACACTGAAGCTTTCTTT. Its protein is CAWRSGTANTEAFF.

The CDR3 reads CASKPGFSGNTIYF. The CDR3 DNA follows: TGTGCCAGCAAACCAGGGTTCTCTGGAAACACCATATATTTT. The V and J genes are TRBV11-2 and TRBJ1-3; TRBD1 is a possible D gene (5 bases). Germline values: CDR1 SGHAT, CDR2 FQNNGV. V was shortened by 7 bases and J by 0 bases, with 10 bases between the two germline ends. The length of the CDR3 is 14 residues.

This clonotype was seen ten or more times. CDR3 sequence (DNA): TGTGCCAGCAGTTTGACCCTCGGTGCTAGCGGGAGTTGGTATGAGCAGTTCTTC. It is translated as CASSLTLGASGSWYEQFF. This chain uses TRBV12-3 or TRBV12-4 with TRBJ2-1, with 10 bases lining up with TRBD2. V lost 3 bases, J lost 8 bases, and 16 bases stayed unmatched. The CDR3 sequence is 18 residues long.

This clonotype came up many times. The gene calls are TRBV7-8 and TRBJ2-1; 15 nucleotides match TRBD2. V shed 4 bases, J shed 10 bases, and the junction held 5 bases outside the gene matches. The germline CDR1 and CDR2 sequences are SGHVS and FQNEAQ. The CDR3 loop spans 15 amino acids. CDR3 nucleotide sequence: TGTGCCAGCAGCTCCGGGACTAGCGGGAGGCAAGAGCAGTTCTTC. Encoded protein: CASSSGTSGRQEQFF.

The gene calls are TRBV25-1 and TRBJ1-6; D is uncertain. Trimming left V 1 base short and J 12 bases short, with 7 bases between. The CDR3 has 12 amino acids. Germline lookup yields CDR1 MGHDK and CDR2 SYGVNS. The CDR3 DNA reads as TGTGCCAGCAGTGAATCCGAAGGACCCCTCCACTTT. Translation: CASSESEGPLHF.

The V gene is TRBV15, the J gene TRBJ2-7; possible D gene TRBD2, 6 bases. The germline V gene has CDR1 LNHNV and CDR2 YYDKDF (reference sequence). V shed 0 bases and J shed 3 bases, with 9 bases lying between them. The CDR3 spans 14 residues. CDR3 in amino acids: CATSRDASVYEQYF. The CDR3 coding sequence is TGTGCCACCAGCAGAGACGCTAGCGTCTACGAGCAGTACTTC.

This clonotype was observed at least ten times. The genes are TRBV28 and TRBJ2-2; D is ambiguous. The CDR3 totals 13 residues. Trimming took off 7 bases at V and 5 bases at J, with 11 bases between the two ends. CDR1 MDHEN and CDR2 SYDVKM come from the germline V gene. CDR3 region: CASMVGNTGELFF. CDR3 nucleotide sequence: TGTGCCAGCATGGTCGGTAATACCGGGGAGCTGTTTTTT.

The sample holds a few counts of this clonotype. This rearrangement joins TRBV30 to TRBJ2-1, with D perhaps matching TRBD1 or TRBD2 (5 bases each). Germline lookup yields CDR1 GTSNPN and CDR2 SVGIG (reference sequence). The CDR3 length is 13 residues. V gave up 4 bases and J gave up 6 bases, with 13 bases separating them. The CDR3 nucleotides are TGTGCCTGGACTCGTGGGGGTCGCAATGAGCAGTTCTTC. Its protein product is CAWTRGGRNEQFF.

This rearrangement joins TRBV12-3 or TRBV12-4 to TRBJ1-1; a weak D match, TRBD1 (6 bases). V lost 6 bases to trimming and J lost 1 base, with 18 bases between them. The CDR3 sequence is 16 residues long. CDR3 in amino acids: CASSRGRDTQNTEAFF. CDR3 nucleotide sequence: TGTGCCAGCAGCCGAGGCCGGGACACTCAGAACACTGAAGCTTTCTTT.

The chain has TRBV24-1 and TRBJ2-5; D is unclear. Between the trimmed V and J ends, which lost 0 bases and 5 bases, there was a span of 12 bases. The CDR3 sequence is 15 residues long. The germline V gene encodes CDR1 KGHDR and CDR2 SFDVKD. The DNA of the CDR3 is TGTGCCACCAGTGATTTGCAGGCGGACGGGGAGACCCAGTACTTC. Amino acids: CATSDLQADGETQYF.

This clonotype was counted many times. CDR3 region: CATREDLRREKLFF. The CDR3 coding sequence is TGTGCCACTAGGGAGGACCTTCGTCGAGAAAAACTGTTTTTT. The chain combines TRBV28 with TRBJ1-4; D uncertain. V shed 10 bases and J shed 8 bases, with 20 bases lying between them. The CDR3 totals 14 residues. Germline CDR1 reads MDHEN; CDR2 reads SYDVKM.

V is TRBV18 and J is TRBJ2-4, with a weak D call TRBD2 (5 bases). V lost 4 bases to trimming and J lost 3 bases, with 16 bases between them. The CDR3 spans 16 residues. Germline V CDR1 and CDR2: KGHSH, LQKENI. This chain's CDR3 is CASSLGSPTHKNIQYF. The CDR3 coding sequence is TGTGCCAGCTCACTAGGGAGCCCTACACACAAAAACATTCAGTACTTC.

The chain employs TRBV5-1 and TRBJ2-5; 7 nucleotides line up with TRBD2. The germline CDR1 and CDR2 sequences are SGHRS and YFSETQ. V was pared by 5 bases and J by 4 bases, with 8 bases of the junction left unmatched. The CDR3 is 14 amino acids. The CDR3: CASRSGTTLETQYF. The CDR3 region has the DNA TGCGCCAGCAGATCCGGGACTACGTTAGAGACCCAGTACTTC.

This clonotype was detected many times. The chain employs TRBV6-1 and TRBJ1-2, with TRBD1 matching over 7 bases. CDR1 is MNHNS and CDR2 is SASEGT in the germline V gene. The V and J ends lost 8 bases and 6 bases, in that order; junction bases with no gene match: 12. There are 14 residues in the CDR3. DNA of the CDR3: TGTGCCAGCGGCTTAGGGGGCGCCCCCCATGGCTACACCTTC. Its translation: CASGLGGAPHGYTF.